The rows below give T cell receptor beta chains drawn from one sample of a study of PD-1 blockade in classical Hodgkin lymphoma. Only in-frame clones appear in the TCRdb table, and some are missing; sequencing was by immunoSEQ multiplex PCR. The data contain 45,000 to 60,000 clones, approximately 84% of them singletons. Sequencing used peripheral blood mononuclear cells (PBMCs), obtained at baseline. The receptors here all came from a human donor with classical Hodgkin lymphoma. Each CDR3 is given with its conserved first and last residue. The order of the fields is J gene, clone size, V gene, D gene, CDR3 DNA, CDR3 protein. The D gene is left open where the match is weak. A clone size is listed for some rows: how often the clone was seen (once, few, many), or a class if it is expanded.

J: TRBJ2-2; size: .; V: TRBV10-1; D: TRBD1; DNA: TGCGCCAGCAGTGCCGGGACAGGCGTGACCGGGGAGCTGTTTTTT; CDR3: CASSAGTGVTGELFF
J: TRBJ1-3; size: once; V: TRBV5-6; D: TRBD1; DNA: TGTGCCAGCAGCTTGGGGACAGGGTATGAACCTGGAAACACCATATATTTT; CDR3: CASSLGTGYEPGNTIYF
J: TRBJ2-7; size: .; V: TRBV11-3; D: .; DNA: TGTGCCAGCAGCTACTGGGGGGTTTCCTACGAGCAGTACTTC; CDR3: CASSYWGVSYEQYF
J: TRBJ2-3; size: .; V: TRBV6-5; D: TRBD2; DNA: TGTGCCAACACCCAAGGGCGGGAGGAGACAGATACGCAGTATTTT; CDR3: CANTQGREETDTQYF
J: TRBJ2-7; size: .; V: TRBV27; D: .; DNA: TGTGCCAGCATGGAGTTGTCCTACGAGCAGTACTTC; CDR3: CASMELSYEQYF
J: TRBJ2-1; size: .; V: TRBV6-4; D: .; DNA: TGTGCCAGCAGTGACACGGTTGTGGATGAGCAGTTCTTC; CDR3: CASSDTVVDEQFF
J: TRBJ1-2; size: .; V: TRBV2; D: .; DNA: TGTGCCAGCAGACAGGAAGACTATGGCTACACCTTC; CDR3: CASRQEDYGYTF
J: TRBJ2-1; size: few; V: TRBV27; D: TRBD1; DNA: TGTGCCAGCAGTTTCCGAGGACAGGGCAGATTTCAGTTCTTC; CDR3: CASSFRGQGRFQFF
J: TRBJ1-1; size: .; V: TRBV7-9; D: .; DNA: TGTGCCAGCAGCTCCAGGCCTTACGGGCAAATGAACACTGAAGCTTTCTTT; CDR3: CASSSRPYGQMNTEAFF
J: TRBJ1-1; size: many; V: TRBV9; D: TRBD1; DNA: TGTGCCAGCAGCGTAGTTCCAGGGGGGAACACTGAAGCTTTCTTT; CDR3: CASSVVPGGNTEAFF
J: TRBJ2-3; size: .; V: TRBV6-5; D: TRBD1; DNA: TGTGCCAGCAGTTACTCGGGACAGGGGGCAGATACGCAGTATTTT; CDR3: CASSYSGQGADTQYF
J: TRBJ1-5; size: .; V: TRBV19; D: .; DNA: TGTGCCAGTAGTACCCCGATCACAGGCCTTAGCAATCAGCCCCAGCATTTT; CDR3: CASSTPITGLSNQPQHF
J: TRBJ2-3; size: .; V: TRBV4-2; D: .; DNA: TGTGCCAGCAGCCCGGAACGCTACTCCTTAACAGATACGCAGTATTTT; CDR3: CASSPERYSLTDTQYF
J: TRBJ1-6; size: .; V: TRBV19; D: TRBD1; DNA: TGTGCCAGTAGTACGACAGGGCTTCGATCACCCCTCCACTTT; CDR3: CASSTTGLRSPLHF
J: TRBJ2-5; size: .; V: TRBV2; D: TRBD2; DNA: TGTGCCAGTCCCAAATCTAGCGGAGAAGAGACCCAGTACTTC; CDR3: CASPKSSGEETQYF
J: TRBJ1-1; size: once; V: TRBV4-3; D: TRBD1; DNA: TGCGCCAGCAGCCGCGGTAGGGGCCAGGGGGACACTGAAGCTTTCTTT; CDR3: CASSRGRGQGDTEAFF
J: TRBJ1-5; size: .; V: TRBV11-2; D: .; DNA: TGTGCCAGCAGCTTAGAGACCAATCAGCCCCAGCATTTT; CDR3: CASSLETNQPQHF
J: TRBJ1-2; size: .; V: TRBV11-3; D: TRBD1; DNA: TGTGCCAGCAGCCCCCGCCTGGGACAGGGAACGAACTATGGCTACACCTTC; CDR3: CASSPRLGQGTNYGYTF
J: TRBJ2-7; size: .; V: TRBV10-3; D: TRBD2; DNA: TGTGCCATCAGTGAGACGGTGGGACTAGCCTACGAGCAGTACTTC; CDR3: CAISETVGLAYEQYF
J: TRBJ2-1; size: .; V: TRBV11-3; D: .; DNA: TGTGCCAGCAGCTTAGTCGGGTTCAATGAGCAGTTCTTC; CDR3: CASSLVGFNEQFF
J: TRBJ2-5; size: once; V: TRBV11-3; D: TRBD1; DNA: TGTGCCAGCAGCGCTCGACAGGGGCAAGAGACCCAGTACTTC; CDR3: CASSARQGQETQYF
J: TRBJ2-2; size: few; V: TRBV4-1; D: TRBD1; DNA: TGCGCCAGCAGCCAAGATATGACAGGGGGTGTGTACACCGGGGAGCTGTTTTTT; CDR3: CASSQDMTGGVYTGELFF
J: TRBJ2-7; size: few; V: TRBV11-2; D: TRBD2; DNA: TGTGCCAGCAGCTCCTCCGGGGGGGGTCTAGACGAGCAGTACTTC; CDR3: CASSSSGGGLDEQYF
J: TRBJ2-1; size: .; V: TRBV29-1; D: .; DNA: TGCAGCGTTGAAGGGGACGGACTCAATGAGCAGTTCTTC; CDR3: CSVEGDGLNEQFF
J: TRBJ2-5; size: .; V: TRBV5-8; D: .; DNA: TGTGCCAGCAGCGAACCGGGGGCCCAGTACTTC; CDR3: CASSEPGAQYF
J: TRBJ2-4; size: .; V: TRBV19; D: .; DNA: TGTGCCAGTAGTATCCCGGTGGCGGGAAAGGTTCAGTACTTC; CDR3: CASSIPVAGKVQYF
J: TRBJ1-3; size: .; V: TRBV7-9; D: .; DNA: TGTGCCAGCAGCTTCCTAAACTCTGGAAACACCATATATTTT; CDR3: CASSFLNSGNTIYF
J: TRBJ1-2; size: .; V: TRBV9; D: TRBD1; DNA: TGTGCCAGCAGCGAGGGGACAGGGACCGACTATGGCTACACCTTC; CDR3: CASSEGTGTDYGYTF
J: TRBJ2-2; size: .; V: TRBV7-9; D: .; DNA: TGTGCCAGCTCAATCCGCGGACACGATAACACCGGGGAGCTGTTTTTT; CDR3: CASSIRGHDNTGELFF
J: TRBJ2-1; size: .; V: TRBV30; D: TRBD2; DNA: TGTGCCTGGAGTGTACGACTAGCTAATAAGCAGTTCTTC; CDR3: CAWSVRLANKQFF
J: TRBJ2-3; size: .; V: TRBV19; D: TRBD2; DNA: TGTGCCAGTAGTACGACTAGCGGGAGAGTGGGTACGCAGTATTTT; CDR3: CASSTTSGRVGTQYF